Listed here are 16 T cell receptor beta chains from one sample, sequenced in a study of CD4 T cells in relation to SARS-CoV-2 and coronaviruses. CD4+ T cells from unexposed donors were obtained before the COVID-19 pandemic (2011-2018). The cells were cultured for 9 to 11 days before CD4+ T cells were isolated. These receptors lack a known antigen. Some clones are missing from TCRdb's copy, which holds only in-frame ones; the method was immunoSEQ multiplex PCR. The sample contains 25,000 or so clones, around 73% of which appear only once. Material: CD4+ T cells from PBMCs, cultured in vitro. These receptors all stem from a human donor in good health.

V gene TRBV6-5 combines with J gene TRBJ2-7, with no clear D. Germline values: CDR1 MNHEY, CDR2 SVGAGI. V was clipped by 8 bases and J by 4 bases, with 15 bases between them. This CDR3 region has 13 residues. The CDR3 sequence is CASPTPGVYEQYF. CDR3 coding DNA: TGTGCCAGCCCCACCCCTGGTGTATACGAGCAGTACTTC.

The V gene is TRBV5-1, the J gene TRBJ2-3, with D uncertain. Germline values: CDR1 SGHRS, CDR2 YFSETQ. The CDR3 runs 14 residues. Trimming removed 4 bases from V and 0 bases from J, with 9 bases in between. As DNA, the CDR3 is TGCGCCAGCAGCCGCAGCGCTAGCACAGATACGCAGTATTTT. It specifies CASSRSASTDTQYF.

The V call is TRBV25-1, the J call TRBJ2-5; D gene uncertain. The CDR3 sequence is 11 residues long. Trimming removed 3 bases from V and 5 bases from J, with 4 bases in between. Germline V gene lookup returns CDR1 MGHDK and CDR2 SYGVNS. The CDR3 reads CASSDFETQYF. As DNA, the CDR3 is TGTGCCAGCAGTGATTTTGAGACCCAGTACTTC.

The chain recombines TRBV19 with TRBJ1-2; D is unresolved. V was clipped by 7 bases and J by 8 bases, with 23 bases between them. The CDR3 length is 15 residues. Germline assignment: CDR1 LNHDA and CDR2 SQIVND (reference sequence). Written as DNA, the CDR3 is TGTGCCAGTACCCTAACCGGGCCCCGATTTGGAGGCTACACCTTC. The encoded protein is CASTLTGPRFGGYTF.

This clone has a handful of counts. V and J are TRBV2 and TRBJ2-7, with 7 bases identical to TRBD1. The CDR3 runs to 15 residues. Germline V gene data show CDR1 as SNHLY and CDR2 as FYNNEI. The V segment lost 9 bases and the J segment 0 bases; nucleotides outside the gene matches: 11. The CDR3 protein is CASWPGDSSSYEQYF. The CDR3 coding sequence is TGTGCCAGTTGGCCCGGGGACAGCAGCTCCTACGAGCAGTACTTC.

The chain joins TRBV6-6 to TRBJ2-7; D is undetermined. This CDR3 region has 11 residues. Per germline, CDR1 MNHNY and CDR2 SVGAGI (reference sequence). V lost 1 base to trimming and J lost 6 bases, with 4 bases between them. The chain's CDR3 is CASSYYGEQYF. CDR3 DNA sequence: TGTGCCAGCAGTTACTACGGCGAGCAGTACTTC.

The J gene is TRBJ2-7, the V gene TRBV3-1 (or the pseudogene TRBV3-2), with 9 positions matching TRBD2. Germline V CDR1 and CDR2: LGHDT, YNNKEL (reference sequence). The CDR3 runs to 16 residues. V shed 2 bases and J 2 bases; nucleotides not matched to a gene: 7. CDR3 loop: CASSQKGLANTYEQYF. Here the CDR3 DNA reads TGTGCCAGCAGCCAAAAGGGACTAGCAAATACCTACGAGCAGTACTTC.

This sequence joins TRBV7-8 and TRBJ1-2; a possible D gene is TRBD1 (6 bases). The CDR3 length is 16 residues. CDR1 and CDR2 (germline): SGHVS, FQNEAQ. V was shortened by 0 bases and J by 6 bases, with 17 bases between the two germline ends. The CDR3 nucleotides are TGTGCCAGCAGCTTAGCGCTTACAGGGATTTACGATGGCTACACCTTC. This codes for CASSLALTGIYDGYTF.

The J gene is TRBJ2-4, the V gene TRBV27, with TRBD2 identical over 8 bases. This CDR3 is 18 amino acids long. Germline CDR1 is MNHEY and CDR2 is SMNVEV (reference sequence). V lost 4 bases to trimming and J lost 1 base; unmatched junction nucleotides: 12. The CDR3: CASSWAGGLRGAKNIQYF. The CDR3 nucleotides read TGTGCCAGCAGTTGGGCGGGAGGACTTCGGGGGGCCAAAAACATTCAGTACTTC.

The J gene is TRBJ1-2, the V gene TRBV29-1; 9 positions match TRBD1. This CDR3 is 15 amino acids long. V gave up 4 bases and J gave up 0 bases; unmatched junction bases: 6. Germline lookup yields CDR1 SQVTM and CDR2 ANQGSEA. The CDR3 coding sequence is TGCAGCGTTGCGGGACAGGGCCCTACTAACTATGGCTACACCTTC. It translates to CSVAGQGPTNYGYTF.

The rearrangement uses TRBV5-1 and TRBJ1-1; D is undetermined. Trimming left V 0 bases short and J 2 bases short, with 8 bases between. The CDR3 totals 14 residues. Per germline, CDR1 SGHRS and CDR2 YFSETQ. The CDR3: CASSLGNYNTEAFF. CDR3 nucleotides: TGCGCCAGCAGCTTGGGGAATTACAACACTGAAGCTTTCTTT.

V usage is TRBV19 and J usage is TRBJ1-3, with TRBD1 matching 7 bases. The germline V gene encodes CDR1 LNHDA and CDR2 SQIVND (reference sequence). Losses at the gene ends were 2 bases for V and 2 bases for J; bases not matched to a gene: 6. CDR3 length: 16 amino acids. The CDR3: CASSINTGATGNTIYF. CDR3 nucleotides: TGTGCCAGTAGTATAAACACAGGGGCGACTGGAAACACCATATATTTT.

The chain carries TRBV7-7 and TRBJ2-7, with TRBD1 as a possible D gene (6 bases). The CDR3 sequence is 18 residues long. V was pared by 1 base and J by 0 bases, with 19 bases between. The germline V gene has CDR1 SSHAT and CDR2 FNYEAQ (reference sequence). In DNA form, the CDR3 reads TGTGCCAGCAGCTTAGAGCCGGGTCGGACAGAGGACTCCTACGAGCAGTACTTC. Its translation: CASSLEPGRTEDSYEQYF.

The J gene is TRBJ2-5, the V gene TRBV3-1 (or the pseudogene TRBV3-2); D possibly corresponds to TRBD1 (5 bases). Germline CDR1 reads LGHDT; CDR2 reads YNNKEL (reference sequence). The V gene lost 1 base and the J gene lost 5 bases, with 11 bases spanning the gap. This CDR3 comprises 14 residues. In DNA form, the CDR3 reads TGTGCCAGCAGCCAAGGCGGCAGGGCGGAGACCCAGTACTTC. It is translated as CASSQGGRAETQYF.

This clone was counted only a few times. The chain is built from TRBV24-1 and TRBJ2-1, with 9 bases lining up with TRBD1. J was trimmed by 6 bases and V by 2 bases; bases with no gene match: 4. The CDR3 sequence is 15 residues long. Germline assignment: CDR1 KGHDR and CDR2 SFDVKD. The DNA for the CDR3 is TGTGCCACCAGTGATTGGCGGACAGGGGTCAATGAGCAGTTCTTC. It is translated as CATSDWRTGVNEQFF.

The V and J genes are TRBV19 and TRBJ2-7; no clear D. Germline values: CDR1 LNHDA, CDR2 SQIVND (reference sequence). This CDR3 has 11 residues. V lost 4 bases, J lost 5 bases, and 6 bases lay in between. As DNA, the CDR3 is TGTGCCAGTAGTAAAAGAGACGAGCAGTACTTC. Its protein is CASSKRDEQYF.